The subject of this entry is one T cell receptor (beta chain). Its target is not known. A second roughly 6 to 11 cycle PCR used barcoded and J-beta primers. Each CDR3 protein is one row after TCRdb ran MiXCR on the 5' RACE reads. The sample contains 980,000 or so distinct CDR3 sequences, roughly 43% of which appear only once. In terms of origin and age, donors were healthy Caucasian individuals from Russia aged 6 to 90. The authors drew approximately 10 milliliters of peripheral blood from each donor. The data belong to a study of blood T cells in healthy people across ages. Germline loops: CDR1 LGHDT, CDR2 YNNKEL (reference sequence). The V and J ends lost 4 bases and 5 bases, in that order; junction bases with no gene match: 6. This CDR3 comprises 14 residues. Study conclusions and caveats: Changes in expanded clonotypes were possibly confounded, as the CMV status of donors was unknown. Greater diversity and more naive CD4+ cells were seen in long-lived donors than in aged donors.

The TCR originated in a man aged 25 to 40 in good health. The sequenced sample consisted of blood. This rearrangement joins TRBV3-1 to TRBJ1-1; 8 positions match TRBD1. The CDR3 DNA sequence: TGTGCCAGCAGCCGCCTAAGACAGGGGACTGAAGCTTTCTTT. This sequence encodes CASSRLRQGTEAFF.